Following are 11 T cell receptor beta chains from one sample sequenced in a study of blood T cells in healthy people across ages. It was with a sample-barcoded 5' primer and a J-beta primer mix that a second PCR of roughly 6 to 12 cycles was run. TCRdb redid the calling of the 5' RACE reads with MiXCR, one entry per CDR3 protein. The data hold fewer than 800,000 distinct CDR3 sequences, with more than 20% observed a single time. This sample also appeared in a second study, on T cells of mothers and their children.

The sequencing sample was made of blood. The receptors derive from a boy younger than 18 in good health.

This clonotype was counted a few times. J is TRBJ1-4 and V is TRBV7-9; D gene unclear. CDR1 is SEHNR, CDR2 FQNEAQ, per germline (reference sequence). The CDR3 consists of 13 residues. V lost 1 base and J lost 7, with 7 bases in between. In DNA form, the CDR3 reads TGTGCCAGCAGCTTAGTGGCAGGTGAAAAACTGTTTTTT. Translation gives CASSLVAGEKLFF.

The CDR3 reads CASSPSWQRSSYEQYF. DNA of the CDR3: TGTGCCAGCTCACCGAGTTGGCAGAGAAGCTCCTACGAGCAGTACTTC. The chain recombines TRBV18 with TRBJ2-7; D gene uncertain. Trimming stripped 3 bases from V and 0 bases from J, with 15 bases between. This CDR3 spans 16 amino acids. Germline V gene sequence: CDR1 KGHSH, CDR2 LQKENI.

V and J are TRBV9 and TRBJ2-5; 10 positions match TRBD1. Germline V lookup: CDR1 SGDLS, CDR2 YYNGEE. With 2 bases clipped from V and 5 bases from J, the junction kept 6 bases outside the gene matches. The CDR3 spans 15 residues. The CDR3 DNA sequence: TGTGCCAGCAGCGTTTGGACAGGGGGTGGCGAGACCCAGTACTTC. This sequence encodes CASSVWTGGGETQYF.

V is TRBV3-1 and J is TRBJ2-5, with 14 bases lining up with TRBD2. Judging by the DNA end, TRBJ2-1 fits better; the J call may be wrong. Germline CDR1 is LGHDT and CDR2 is YNNKEL (reference sequence). The CDR3 consists of 16 residues. CDR3 residues: CASSHPGLAGGNEQFF. The CDR3 coding sequence is TGTGCCAGCAGCCATCCCGGACTAGCGGGAGGCAATGAGCAGTTCTTC.

CDR3 in DNA: TGTGCCACCAGCGGTGGGGACCGCAGCAATCAGCCCCAGCATTTT. This translates into CATSGGDRSNQPQHF. The chain recombines TRBV15 with TRBJ1-5; D is perhaps TRBD1 (5 bases). The CDR3 has 15 amino acids. Deletions cut 5 bases from V and 1 base from J, with 12 bases between. Germline lookup yields CDR1 LNHNV and CDR2 YYDKDF (reference sequence).

The chain has TRBV27 and TRBJ2-7; a possible D gene is TRBD1 (6 bases). Germline assignment: CDR1 MNHEY and CDR2 SMNVEV (reference sequence). The CDR3 is made up of 14 amino acids. Between the trimmed V and J ends, which lost 6 bases and 2 bases, there was a span of 14 bases. The CDR3 DNA reads TGTGCCAGCAGCCCCCTACAGGGACCCTACGAGCAGTACTTC. It codes for CASSPLQGPYEQYF.

This clonotype has more than one count but fewer than ten. This chain links TRBV9 with TRBJ1-2; D not resolved. CDR3 size: 13 residues. Germline CDR1 is SGDLS and CDR2 is YYNGEE. Trimming took off 4 bases at V and 7 bases at J, with 14 bases between the two ends. The CDR3 DNA follows: TGTGCCAGCAGCCCGGGTTTAGAGGGTGGCTACACCTTC. It is translated as CASSPGLEGGYTF.

This chain uses TRBV4-3 with TRBJ2-1; 9 positions agree with TRBD1. The CDR3 sequence is 17 residues long. V dropped 2 bases and J dropped 0; count of bases not matched to a gene: 5. Germline values: CDR1 LGHNA, CDR2 YSLEER. For the CDR3, the DNA is TGCGCCAGCAGCCAAAGGGACAGGGCCAACTCCTACAATGAGCAGTTCTTC. Protein: CASSQRDRANSYNEQFF.

The CDR3 is CASSRAAGETYEQYF. The CDR3 nucleotides are TGTGCCAGCAGTAGGGCGGCGGGGGAAACCTACGAGCAGTACTTC. The chain links TRBV6-5 to TRBJ2-5; 7 bases line up with TRBD2. The DNA end is more similar to TRBJ2-7, so the J call may be wrong. The CDR3 has 15 residues. Germline CDR1 reads MNHEY; CDR2 reads SVGAGI.

V usage is TRBV4-2 and J usage is TRBJ2-7; 12 bases are a match to TRBD2. The V and J ends lost 0 bases and 3 bases, in that order; junction bases with no gene match: 9. Germline-derived CDR1 and CDR2 are LGHNA and YNFKEQ. This CDR3 comprises 18 residues. The CDR3 sequence is CASSQDSLGLAGFYEQYF. Here the CDR3 DNA reads TGTGCCAGCAGCCAAGATTCCCTTGGACTAGCGGGATTCTACGAGCAGTACTTC.

This clonotype was observed a few times. The chain uses TRBV29-1 and TRBJ2-7, with 8 bases identical to TRBD1. The V gene end was trimmed by 7 bases and the J gene end by 2 bases; junction bases not matched to a gene: 7. This CDR3 is built from 13 residues. Germline CDR1 is SQVTM and CDR2 is ANQGSEA. The CDR3 DNA is TGCAGCGCCGCGGACAGGGAACCCTACGAGCAGTACTTC. This codes for CSAADREPYEQYF.